The rows below give T cell receptor beta chains drawn from one sample of a study of cytomegalovirus exposure and HLA in healthy donors. Method: immunoSEQ multiplex PCR; TCRdb's copy keeps in-frame clones and lacks some. The table counts 75,000 to 80,000 clones; 3.5% to 4.5% lies in the top ten. The sequenced sample consisted of PBMCs. These receptors were collected from a man between 18 and 35 years old in good health and CMV-seropositive. Each CDR3 is given with its conserved first and last residue. The D gene is left open where the match is weak.

D gene	J gene	V gene	CDR3 protein	CDR3 DNA
NA	TRBJ1-3	TRBV6-1	CASSNRGAGNTIYF	TGTGCCAGCAGTAACCGGGGTGCTGGAAACACCATATATTTT
TRBD2	TRBJ2-1	TRBV5-1	CASSFIWGAGYNEQFF	TGCGCCAGCAGTTTCATCTGGGGAGCGGGGTACAATGAGCAGTTCTTC
TRBD1	TRBJ2-7	TRBV7-6	CASSPGQGAQEQYF	TGTGCCAGCAGTCCGGGACAGGGGGCGCAGGAGCAGTACTTC
NA	TRBJ1-1	TRBV28	CASRRMNTEAFF	TGTGCCAGCAGGCGGATGAACACTGAAGCTTTCTTT
TRBD1	TRBJ2-7	TRBV7-9	CASSRTGSDEQYF	TGTGCCAGCAGCCGGACAGGGTCGGACGAGCAGTACTTC
NA	TRBJ1-1	TRBV30	CAWSVYLGGEAFF	TGTGCCTGGAGTGTATATCTTGGCGGTGAAGCTTTCTTT
NA	TRBJ1-5	TRBV11-2	CASSLEANQPQHF	TGTGCCAGCAGCTTAGAGGCTAATCAGCCCCAGCATTTT
TRBD1	TRBJ1-1	TRBV14	CASSQDSRQWDRGNTEAFF	TGTGCCAGCAGCCAAGATAGCCGTCAGTGGGACAGGGGTAACACTGAAGCTTTCTTT
NA	TRBJ2-7	TRBV10-1	CASKARDTPASYEQYF	TGCGCCAGCAAAGCACGGGACACGCCAGCCTCCTACGAGCAGTACTTC
NA	TRBJ1-5	TRBV23-1	CASSQQGHF	TGCGCCAGCAGTCAACAGGGGCATTTT
TRBD2	TRBJ2-7	TRBV4-2	CASSPSTSGAYEQYF	TGTGCCAGCAGCCCCTCGACTAGCGGGGCCTACGAGCAGTACTTC
NA	TRBJ2-3	TRBV30	CAWSVSRPATDTQYF	TGTGCCTGGAGTGTCTCTCGGCCAGCGACAGATACGCAGTATTTT
TRBD1	TRBJ1-4	TRBV6-5	CASSSSPGTGNEKLFF	TGTGCCAGCAGTTCCTCGCCCGGGACAGGGAATGAAAAACTGTTTTTT
NA	TRBJ2-7	TRBV14	CASSPLLAPYEQYF	TGTGCCAGCAGCCCATTACTAGCTCCCTACGAGCAGTACTTC
NA	TRBJ2-3	TRBV7-6	CASSLNPGAADTQYF	TGTGCCAGCAGCTTAAACCCAGGGGCGGCAGATACGCAGTATTTT
TRBD1	TRBJ2-7	TRBV4-1	CASSLQGQGYEQYF	TGCGCCAGCAGCCTTCAGGGACAGGGCTACGAGCAGTACTTC
TRBD1	TRBJ1-3	TRBV9	CASSVSVRTGGKRNTIYF	TGTGCCAGCAGCGTGAGCGTCCGGACAGGGGGCAAGAGAAACACCATATATTTT
NA	TRBJ2-3	TRBV27	CASSPTLDGTDTQYF	TGTGCCAGCAGCCCTACGCTAGACGGCACAGATACGCAGTATTTT
TRBD1	TRBJ1-2	TRBV6-5	CASSYKWTGENYGYTF	TGTGCCAGCAGTTACAAATGGACAGGGGAAAACTATGGCTACACCTTC
TRBD2	TRBJ2-1	TRBV27	CASSPRGGLHNEQFF	TGTGCCAGCAGCCCCCGGGGGGGGCTCCACAATGAGCAGTTCTTC
TRBD2	TRBJ2-1	TRBV7-9	CASSLPRGGAFRDEQFF	TGTGCCAGCTCTCTGCCCCGCGGGGGGGCATTTCGGGATGAGCAGTTCTTC
NA	TRBJ2-3	TRBV5-1	CASSLWAPRETDTQYF	TGCGCCAGCAGCTTGTGGGCCCCGAGGGAAACAGATACGCAGTATTTT
TRBD1	TRBJ2-7	TRBV25-1	CASVDNRGLDEQYF	TGTGCCAGCGTCGACAACAGGGGGCTCGACGAGCAGTACTTC
NA	TRBJ1-1	TRBV28	CASSPPTGGNTEAFF	TGTGCCAGCAGTCCCCCGACAGGAGGGAACACTGAAGCTTTCTTT
NA	TRBJ2-7	TRBV15	CATSPRGYEQYF	TGTGCCACCAGCCCCAGGGGCTACGAGCAGTACTTC
NA	TRBJ1-1	TRBV28	CASSPRDNEAFF	TGTGCCAGCAGTCCCCGGGACAATGAAGCTTTCTTT
TRBD2	TRBJ2-7	TRBV5-1	CASRGLGGGTIYEQYF	TGCGCCAGCAGAGGATTGGGCGGGGGGACGATCTACGAGCAGTACTTC
NA	TRBJ2-7	TRBV5-1	CASSSLAVSSYEQYF	TGCGCCAGCAGCTCGTTAGCGGTTTCCTCCTACGAGCAGTACTTC
NA	TRBJ1-1	TRBV21-1	CASSKKGDRGESNTEAFF	TGTGCCAGCAGCAAAAAAGGTGACAGGGGGGAATCGAACACTGAAGCTTTCTTT
NA	TRBJ1-2	TRBV15	CAASPGYGYTF	TGTGCCGCTAGCCCAGGCTATGGCTACACCTTC
TRBD1	TRBJ1-5	TRBV10-3	CAISRGQADQPQHF	TGTGCCATCAGTCGGGGACAGGCGGATCAGCCCCAGCATTTT
NA	TRBJ2-7	TRBV30	CAWSVLISAGMGYEQYF	TGTGCCTGGAGTGTTTTGATCTCGGCAGGGATGGGCTACGAGCAGTACTTC
NA	TRBJ2-1	TRBV7-9	CASSFVGGNEQFF	TGTGCCAGCAGCTTCGTAGGGGGAAATGAGCAGTTCTTC
NA	TRBJ1-1	TRBV6-4	CASSDRDNTEAFF	TGTGCCAGCAGTGACCGGGACAACACTGAGGCTTTCTTT
TRBD2	TRBJ2-3	TRBV30	CAWIAGDRLTQYF	TGTGCCTGGATAGCGGGGGACCGGTTGACGCAGTATTTT
NA	TRBJ1-3	TRBV2	CASRTGVTGNTIYF	TGTGCCAGCAGGACGGGGGTCACTGGAAACACCATATATTTT
NA	TRBJ1-5	TRBV2	CASTRDNNQPQHF	TGTGCCAGTACCCGGGACAACAATCAGCCCCAGCATTTT
TRBD2	TRBJ2-2	TRBV6-4	CASSSGRDTGELFF	TGTGCCAGCAGTAGCGGGAGGGACACCGGGGAGCTGTTTTTT
TRBD1	TRBJ2-7	TRBV2	CASSDQKGQGAKQYF	TGTGCCAGCAGTGATCAGAAGGGACAGGGGGCTAAGCAGTACTTC
NA	TRBJ1-2	TRBV6-5	CASSAGQFHGYTF	TGTGCCAGCAGTGCCGGACAGTTTCATGGCTACACCTTC
TRBD2	TRBJ2-1	TRBV19	CASEGLGYNEQFF	TGTGCGTCGGAAGGACTAGGATACAATGAGCAGTTCTTC
TRBD1	TRBJ1-2	TRBV19	CARAGTGGFYGYTF	TGTGCCAGGGCCGGGACAGGAGGCTTTTATGGCTACACCTTC
TRBD1	TRBJ1-6	TRBV7-6	CASSWDSEGNSPLHF	TGTGCCAGCAGCTGGGACAGCGAGGGGAATTCACCCCTCCACTTT
TRBD1	TRBJ2-6	TRBV6-5	CASTYRGGANVLTF	TGTGCCAGCACCTACAGGGGTGGGGCCAACGTCCTGACTTTC
TRBD1	TRBJ1-2	TRBV12-5	CASGLGSGGYGYTF	TGTGCTAGTGGTTTGGGCTCAGGGGGCTATGGCTACACCTTC
NA	TRBJ1-2	TRBV5-5	CASTPGGWGNYGYTF	TGTGCCAGCACCCCCGGGGGATGGGGTAACTATGGCTACACCTTC
TRBD1	TRBJ2-7	TRBV7-8	CASSIRTGFYEQYF	TGTGCCAGCAGCATAAGGACAGGTTTCTACGAGCAGTACTTC
NA	TRBJ1-1	TRBV6-5	CASSRRGIDTEAFF	TGTGCCAGCAGCCGCAGGGGAATTGACACTGAAGCTTTCTTT
TRBD2	TRBJ2-5	TRBV7-2	CASSYQRGSGETQYF	TGTGCCAGCAGCTATCAACGCGGTAGCGGGGAGACCCAGTACTTC
NA	TRBJ1-3	TRBV7-9	CASSLDQGNTIYF	TGTGCCAGCAGCTTAGATCAGGGAAACACCATATATTTT
NA	TRBJ1-2	TRBV27	CASSYGGAVSDYTF	TGTGCCAGCAGTTATGGAGGGGCGGTTAGTGACTACACCTTC
NA	TRBJ1-5	TRBV16	CASSQSGKGQRSLAQHF	TGTGCCAGCAGCCAATCGGGTAAAGGACAACGAAGCTTAGCCCAGCATTTT